The clone carrying this TCR beta chain occurred once. Terminally differentiated effector memory CD45RA+ cells were excluded from the naive CD8 cells, which were CD45RO-negative and positively selected for CCR7. This sample was included in a study of shared clonotypes between healthy human individuals. Trimming cost V 3 bases and J 1 base, with 12 bases left between them. The CDR3 has 15 residues. Germline assignment: CDR1 SNHLY and CDR2 FYNNEI. Authors' processing steps: Junction-only sequences produced by ImmunoSEQ had no quality scores, so filtering differed. The table came from immunoSEQ multiplex PCR; TCRdb's copy has only in-frame clones and leaves some out. D and trimming come from the DNA, and the V and J calls and clone size come from that table. The sample includes some 2.1 million clones, approximately 94% of them seen just once.

The specimen was naive CD8+ T cells sorted from blood. The chain has TRBV2 and TRBJ2-5; D gene ambiguous. The sequence was obtained from a man aged 18 to 29 in good health. The CDR3 protein is CASSEWLDPQETQYF. The CDR3 nucleotides are TGTGCCAGCAGTGAGTGGTTAGACCCCCAAGAGACCCAGTACTTC.